This TCR beta chain is drawn from a study of blood T cell repertoires in COVID-19 (dated by TCRdb to 2018 to 2021). For context, the study as a whole: Samples covering the acute and convalescent phases of COVID-19 were provided by collaborators in the United States, Italy and Spain. The prospective study material was composed of cDNA or gDNA derived from T cells, B-cell-depleted T cells, or PBMCs. Deeply sampled blood TCRbeta repertoires from subjects exposed to, actively infected with, or recovered from COVID-19 were included in the dataset. The repertoires were released in a freely available public database intended as a resource for research on the immune response to SARS-CoV-2. The samples were drawn from the first 160 participants of the ongoing ImmuneRACE study and from 1,254 subjects provided by 6 global collaborators. The sample metadata nearly always contained a de-identified subject ID, COVID-19 status, age in years and sex. HLA class I and class II types, where available, came from metadata supplied by the sample provider rather than from assay-based typing.

A remark on this clone: This clone's antigen is unknown. Base qualities were left out, and no much larger clone turns up one base away.

Whole blood was collected in K2EDTA tubes by collaborating institutions according to the institutions' own protocols. Collaborator samples were shipped for TCRbeta analysis as frozen whole blood, isolated PBMCs, or DNA extracted from either sample type. Study-wide conclusions, independent of this receptor: Clinical and demographic metadata were provided uncurated, with the amount varying by source and participant.

TCRbeta CDR3 regions were amplified from genomic DNA using the immunoSEQ Assay, a bias-controlled multiplex PCR. The source study handled its data this way. Within the assay, amplification of reference gene primers was used to estimate how many nucleated cells each sample contained. Sequence reads were collapsed and filtered to measure the absolute abundance of every unique TCRbeta CDR3 rearrangement. For each sample, productive Simpson clonality was calculated as the square root of Simpson's diversity index over productive rearrangements. Entries here come from immuneACCESS through TCRdb and include only in-frame sequences with V and J called. Some clones fail to appear in such tables; in the studies checked, an unresolved V gene covers under half of the shortfall, and the cause of the remainder is unknown. V and J calls and clone size are given by that table; D and trimming were obtained from the DNA. The sample records about 110,000 clones, around 84% of which are singletons. The ten largest clones add up to around 2% of the sample.

V was cut back by 1 base and J by 0 bases, leaving a gap of 8 bases between them. From its cysteine to its phenylalanine, the CDR3 spans 15 amino acids. Kept here is only the CDR3 DNA, which spans 45 bases and is read in frame from base 1. CDR1 and CDR2, looked up from the germline V gene, are SGHTA and FQGNSA. Sequenced material: peripheral blood. The TCR sequence derives from a human donor in a cohort sampled during active COVID-19. The chain is encoded by TRBV7-2 joined to TRBJ2-3; the D gene cannot be named for sure. The CDR3 region reads CASSLVADSTDTQYF. Here is the DNA: TGTGCCAGCAGCTTAGTGGCCGATAGCACAGATACGCAGTATTTT.